The 32 T cell receptor beta chains given below trace back to one sample, sequenced in a study of blood T cell repertoires in COVID-19. Produced via immunoSEQ multiplex PCR; TCRdb's table is partial and in-frame only. Among a few hundred thousand clones listed, 65% to 85% were seen once. Sequencing was carried out using peripheral blood. Receptors were obtained from a person aged 70 to 79 with COVID-19, enrolled during active disease.

In the case of this clone: Other DNA variants within this sample encode the same CDR3. The J gene is TRBJ2-5, the V gene TRBV5-1; 12 bases match TRBD2. The J segment lost 5 bases and the V segment lost 0 bases, leaving 2 bases of the junction unmatched. The germline CDR1 and CDR2 sequences are SGHRS and YFSETQ. This CDR3 is built from 15 residues. The CDR3 coding sequence is TGCGCCAGCAGCTTGGCGGGACTAGCGGGTGAGACCCAGTACTTC. Translating gives CASSLAGLAGETQYF. Based on the CDR3 plus reference TRBV5-1 and TRBJ2-5, the full variable domain is KAGVTQTPRYLIKTRGQQVTLSCSPISGHRSVSWYQQTPGQGLQFLFEYFSETQRNKGNFPGRFSGRQFSNSRSEMNVSTLELGDSALYLCASSLAGLAGETQYFGPGTRLLVL.

This clone was picked up a small number of times. This chain links TRBV15 with TRBJ1-1; D is unclear. CDR3 size: 14 residues. Trimming took off 0 bases at V and 4 bases at J, with 9 bases between the two ends. Looked up from germline, CDR1 is LNHNV and CDR2 is YYDKDF (reference sequence). The CDR3 nucleotides read TGTGCCACCAGCAGAGATCTAGGGAGCACTGAAGCTTTCTTT. This codes for CATSRDLGSTEAFF.

V and J are TRBV19 and TRBJ1-5, with D perhaps matching TRBD1 (5 bases). Trimming cost V 6 bases and J 3 bases, with 18 bases left between them. Per germline, CDR1 LNHDA and CDR2 SQIVND (reference sequence). The CDR3 length is 16 residues. The CDR3 protein is CASRDPLGRANQPQHF. The CDR3 nucleotides read TGTGCCAGTAGAGACCCCTTGGGGCGTGCCAATCAGCCCCAGCATTTT.

On this clone itself: At the DNA level, this CDR3 is encoded by other sequences in the same sample as well. This chain connects TRBV7-2 to TRBJ2-3; 7 nucleotides agree with TRBD2. In germline, CDR1 is SGHTA, CDR2 FQGNSA. This CDR3 comprises 15 residues. The V and J ends lost 0 bases and 1 base, in that order; junction bases with no gene match: 1. The CDR3 here is CASSLARGGTDTQYF. Here the CDR3 DNA reads TGTGCCAGCAGCTTAGCACGGGGGGGCACAGATACGCAGTATTTT.

The gene calls are TRBV7-6 and TRBJ2-5; TRBD2 aligns across 7 bases. This CDR3 contains 14 residues. Germline CDR1 SGHVS, CDR2 FNYEAQ. With 0 bases clipped from V and 5 bases from J, the junction kept 3 bases outside the gene matches. In DNA, the CDR3 is TGTGCCAGCAGCTTAGCGGGTAGCGGGGAGACCCAGTACTTC. Translated: CASSLAGSGETQYF.

The chain carries TRBV9 and TRBJ2-2; D may be TRBD2 (6 bases). Germline CDR1 SGDLS, CDR2 YYNGEE. The CDR3 has 16 residues. Deletions cut 2 bases from V and 2 bases from J, with 13 bases between. CDR3 residues: CASSVGLAVNTGELFF. The CDR3 coding sequence is TGTGCCAGCAGCGTTGGATTAGCGGTTAACACCGGGGAGCTGTTTTTT.

CDR3 amino acids: CASSKTLGGSYNSPLHF. CDR3 in DNA: TGTGCCAGCAGCAAGACTTTAGGAGGCTCCTATAATTCACCCCTCCACTTT. The rearrangement uses TRBV25-1 and TRBJ1-6; D unresolved. Trimming took off 6 bases at V and 0 bases at J, with 15 bases between the two ends. Germline CDR1 and CDR2: MGHDK and SYGVNS. The CDR3 totals 17 residues. Variable domain in full (rest from reference TRBV25-1 and TRBJ1-6): EADIYQTPRYLVIGTGKKITLECSQTMGHDKMYWYQQDPGMELHLIHYSYGVNSTEKGDLSSESTVSRIRTEHFPLTLESARPSHTSQYLCASSKTLGGSYNSPLHFGNGTRLTVT.

V is TRBV28 and J is TRBJ2-3; 7 bases are shared with TRBD2. With 7 bases clipped from V and 8 bases from J, the junction kept 15 bases outside the gene matches. This CDR3 is 15 amino acids long. CDR1 and CDR2 from the germline V gene are MDHEN and SYDVKM. CDR3 in amino acids: CASTPGGLEVGTQYF. The CDR3 DNA reads as TGTGCCAGCACCCCGGGGGGTTTGGAGGTGGGTACGCAGTATTTT.

The chain employs TRBV9 and TRBJ2-1, with D possibly being TRBD2 (7 bases). Germline V lookup: CDR1 SGDLS, CDR2 YYNGEE. V was cut by 0 bases and J by 4 bases, with 14 bases left in between. CDR3 size: 16 residues. The CDR3 sequence is CASSVAGRGRYNEQFF. In DNA form, the CDR3 reads TGTGCCAGCAGCGTAGCTGGGCGGGGGCGATACAATGAGCAGTTCTTC.

The chain joins TRBV27 to TRBJ1-1; D is possibly TRBD1 (6 bases). CDR1 is MNHEY and CDR2 is SMNVEV in the germline V gene (reference sequence). The CDR3 extends over 13 amino acids. Trimming left V 2 bases short and J 7 bases short, with 11 bases between. For the CDR3, the DNA is TGTGCCAGCAGTTTAAGGGAGGGGGATGAAGCTTTCTTT. This gives the protein CASSLREGDEAFF.

The DNA for the CDR3 is TGTGCCAGCAGCTTGTTCGGAGGCGGCTACACCTTC. This translates into CASSLFGGGYTF. The chain joins TRBV5-8 to TRBJ1-2; D gene ambiguous. The CDR3 loop spans 12 amino acids. Trimming pared 1 base from V and 8 bases from J, leaving 9 bases between. Germline V CDR1 and CDR2: SGHTS, YDEGEE.

The V gene is TRBV21-1, the J gene TRBJ2-5; the table names TRBD1, a call not compared with the DNA. TRBV21-1 is assigned pseudogene status. The CDR3 sequence is 13 residues long. CDR3 amino acids: CASGRQPWETQYF. As DNA, the CDR3 is TGTGCCAGCGGAAGACAGCCCTGGGAGACCCAGTACTTC.

This chain uses TRBV6-5 with TRBJ1-1, with D hard to call. The V and J ends lost 6 bases and 10 bases respectively, with 12 bases between them. Germline CDR1 is MNHEY and CDR2 is SVGAGI. The CDR3 covers 11 residues. The CDR3 region has the DNA TGTGCCAGCAGCCCCGGAGGGAGAGCTTTCTTT. It yields the protein CASSPGGRAFF.

This rearrangement joins TRBV4-3 to TRBJ2-3; 8 bases align to TRBD2. CDR1 LGHNA and CDR2 YSLEER come from the germline V gene. The trim removed 1 base at V and 3 bases at J, leaving 6 bases unmatched. The CDR3 spans 16 residues. The CDR3 region has the DNA TGCGCCAGCAGCCAAGTGGGACTAGGGCAAACAGATACGCAGTATTTT. Amino acids: CASSQVGLGQTDTQYF.

CDR3 sequence: CASRTTSRAPRSRATNEKLFF. In nucleotides, the CDR3 is TGTGCCAGCAGGACAACCAGCAGGGCTCCCAGGAGTCGCGCAACTAATGAAAAACTGTTTTTT. This chain uses TRBV2 with TRBJ1-4; a weak D match, TRBD1 (5 bases). Germline loops: CDR1 SNHLY, CDR2 FYNNEI. CDR3 length equals 21 residues. V lost 6 bases and J 0 bases, leaving 29 bases between the germline ends. Supplemented by reference TRBV2 and TRBJ1-4, the full variable domain reads EPEVTQTPSHQVTQMGQEVILRCVPISNHLYFYWYRQILGQKVEFLVSFYNNEISEKSEIFDDQFSVERPDGSNFTLKIRSTKLEDSAMYFCASRTTSRAPRSRATNEKLFFGSGTQLSVL.

The rearrangement joins TRBV18 to TRBJ2-7; 8 bases are shared with TRBD2. V gave up 4 bases and J gave up 3 bases; unmatched junction bases: 2. The CDR3 is 13 amino acids. In germline, CDR1 is KGHSH, CDR2 LQKENI. The CDR3 spells CASSQGLVYEQYF. CDR3 bases: TGTGCCAGCTCACAGGGACTAGTCTACGAGCAGTACTTC. Full variable domain (rest looked up from reference TRBV18 and TRBJ2-7): NAGVMQNPRHLVRRRGQEARLRCSPMKGHSHVYWYRQLPEEGLKFMVYLQKENIIDESGMPKERFSAEFPKEGPSILRIQQVVRGDSAAYFCASSQGLVYEQYFGPGTRLTVT.

The chain joins TRBV18 to TRBJ2-3, with TRBD2 matching 9 bases. CDR3 length equals 14 residues. J was trimmed by 14 bases and V by 3 bases; bases with no gene match: 12. CDR1 KGHSH and CDR2 LQKENI come from the germline V gene. The CDR3, as DNA: TGTGCCAGCTCACCCGGGACTAGCAGCTCCCAGTGGTATTTT. Translation gives CASSPGTSSSQWYF.

This clone has just a few counts. The genes are TRBV3-1 (or the pseudogene TRBV3-2) and TRBJ2-1, with 10 positions matching TRBD2. V lost 2 bases to trimming and J lost 5 bases; unmatched junction nucleotides: 0. This CDR3 has 14 residues. Germline V gene data show CDR1 as LGHDT and CDR2 as YNNKEL (reference sequence). The CDR3, as DNA: TGTGCCAGCAGCCAAACTAGCGGGGACAATGAGCAGTTCTTC. Translating gives CASSQTSGDNEQFF.

The V gene is TRBV29-1, the J gene TRBJ2-1; maybe TRBD1 (5 bases). The germline V gene encodes CDR1 SQVTM and CDR2 ANQGSEA. V was shortened by 2 bases and J by 6 bases, with 11 bases between the two germline ends. This CDR3 has 13 amino acids. CDR3 residues: CSVERGSGNEQFF. The CDR3 DNA reads TGCAGCGTTGAAAGGGGTTCAGGCAATGAGCAGTTCTTC.

CDR3 amino acids: CASSQDPGGQPQHF. In DNA form, the CDR3 reads TGTGCCAGCAGCCAAGACCCAGGGGGGCAGCCCCAGCATTTT. The chain couples TRBV3-1 (or the pseudogene TRBV3-2) to TRBJ1-5; 7 nucleotides agree with TRBD1. From germline, CDR1 is LGHDT and CDR2 YNNKEL (reference sequence). CDR3 length: 14 amino acids. The J segment lost 7 bases and the V segment lost 0 bases, leaving 3 bases of the junction unmatched.

The chain joins TRBV5-3 to TRBJ2-4; 8 bases fit TRBD2. TRBV5-3 is flagged as an ORF with uncertain function. V was clipped by 2 bases and J by 4 bases; unmatched bases: 5. The length of the CDR3 is 15 residues. The CDR3 nucleotides read TGTGCCAGAAGCTTAGTAGCGGGGCAGAAAAACATTCAGTACTTC. It translates to CARSLVAGQKNIQYF.

The J gene is TRBJ2-1, the V gene TRBV6-2 or TRBV6-3; 9 bases map to TRBD2. CDR1 and CDR2 (germline): MNHEY, SVGEGT. Losses at the gene ends were 5 bases for V and 6 bases for J; bases not matched to a gene: 11. This CDR3 comprises 16 residues. CDR3 amino acids: CASSQRPGGGANEQFF. Written as DNA, the CDR3 is TGTGCCAGCAGTCAACGCCCTGGCGGGGGGGCCAATGAGCAGTTCTTC.

The chain combines TRBV14 with TRBJ2-1; 10 bases line up with TRBD2. Germline CDR1 SGHDN, CDR2 FVKESK. The CDR3 spans 15 residues. Unmatched junction bases numbered 8, after V lost 4 bases and J lost 8 bases. The DNA of the CDR3 is TGTGCCAGCAGCCGAGCTAGCGGGAGACGGGATGAGCAGTTCTTC. Encoded protein: CASSRASGRRDEQFF.

The chain carries TRBV3-1 (or the pseudogene TRBV3-2) and TRBJ2-5, with D possibly being TRBD2 (7 bases). Germline V gives CDR1 LGHDT, CDR2 YNNKEL (reference sequence). The CDR3 has 15 amino acids. The V and J ends lost 4 bases and 1 base respectively, with 13 bases between them. The CDR3 region is CASSPGAGAQETQYF. In nucleotides, the CDR3 is TGTGCCAGCAGCCCAGGTGCGGGGGCCCAAGAGACCCAGTACTTC.

The gene calls are TRBV5-6 and TRBJ1-1; 7 positions match TRBD1. Per the germline V gene, CDR1 is SGHDT and CDR2 is YYEEEE. The CDR3 is made up of 15 amino acids. Trimming removed 4 bases from V and 0 bases from J; junction bases left unmatched: 6. CDR3 amino acids: CASSRLTGMNTEAFF. CDR3 coding DNA: TGTGCCAGCAGCAGATTGACAGGGATGAACACTGAAGCTTTCTTT.

The rearrangement uses TRBV6-6 and TRBJ1-5, with D uncertain. The CDR3 contains 15 residues. Germline-derived CDR1 and CDR2 are MNHNY and SVGAGI (reference sequence). V lost 3 bases, J lost 1 base, and 10 bases lay in between. This CDR3 is CASSYVPRSNQPQHF. The CDR3 DNA reads as TGTGCCAGCAGTTATGTACCGCGAAGCAATCAGCCCCAGCATTTT.

The chain uses TRBV28 and TRBJ1-6; 7 positions match TRBD1. The V gene's germline CDR1 is MDHEN and CDR2 SYDVKM. The J segment lost 5 bases and the V segment lost 5 bases, leaving 3 bases of the junction unmatched. The CDR3 totals 14 residues. The DNA of the CDR3 is TGTGCCAGCAGTCGGGACAGCGATAATTCACCCCTCCACTTT. It translates to CASSRDSDNSPLHF.

The chain links TRBV3-1 (or the pseudogene TRBV3-2) to TRBJ1-2, with a tentative D call TRBD1 (5 bases). CDR3 length equals 15 residues. CDR1 LGHDT and CDR2 YNNKEL come from the germline V gene (reference sequence). Trimming shortened V by 1 base and J by 0 bases, and 9 bases separated the two germline ends. The CDR3 is CASSQGRGANYGYTF. The CDR3 DNA follows: TGTGCCAGCAGCCAAGGGAGGGGAGCTAACTATGGCTACACCTTC.

J is TRBJ1-5 and V is TRBV5-1; 9 nucleotides line up with TRBD1. Germline CDR1 and CDR2: SGHRS and YFSETQ. CDR3 length: 14 residues. V shed 4 bases, J shed 6 bases, and the junction held 5 bases outside the gene matches. CDR3 region: CASSEGQGGQPQHF. The CDR3 bases are TGCGCCAGCAGCGAGGGACAGGGAGGTCAGCCCCAGCATTTT.

Only a few counts were recorded for this clone. This chain uses TRBV5-8 with TRBJ1-1; 7 positions agree with TRBD1. J lost 4 bases, V lost 5 bases, and 8 bases had no gene match. The CDR3 has 14 residues. CDR1 SGHTS and CDR2 YDEGEE come from the germline V gene. The CDR3: CASSSGQAVTEAFF. The CDR3 bases are TGTGCCAGCAGTTCAGGACAGGCAGTCACTGAAGCTTTCTTT.

The V call is TRBV24-1, the J call TRBJ1-4; tentative D call: TRBD1 (5 bases). Germline assignment: CDR1 KGHDR and CDR2 SFDVKD. Trimming took 10 bases from V and 0 from J, leaving 8 bases between them. This CDR3 has 13 residues. Here the CDR3 reads CATQGPTNEKLFF. CDR3 DNA sequence: TGTGCCACGCAGGGTCCAACTAATGAAAAACTGTTTTTT.

The rearrangement links TRBV5-4 to TRBJ2-3, with TRBD2 identical over 9 bases. Trimming took 4 bases from V and 3 from J; bases not matched to a gene: 12. CDR1 and CDR2 (germline): SGHNT, YYREEE (reference sequence). CDR3 size: 17 residues. The CDR3 sequence: CASSIRTLAGKTDTQYF. CDR3 coding DNA: TGTGCCAGCAGCATCCGTACGCTAGCGGGAAAGACAGATACGCAGTATTTT.